A single sample is the source of the 9 T cell receptor beta chains below, sequenced in a study of CD8+ T cells in alopecia areata. Extraction of RNA preceded its reverse transcription into cDNA, which served as the sequencing template. This table comes from immunoSEQ multiplex PCR, and its TCRdb copy is limited to in-frame clones, with some not included. Counted here are about 3,800 clones, over 70% occurring once; the ten biggest clones make up 5.5% to 7%. Treatment noted: oral pan-JAK inhibitor, 5-10 mg twice daily. Specimens obtained from alopecia areata patients comprised lesional scalp punch biopsies and peripheral blood. This specimen consisted of skin, obtained at week 24, from a patient treated with tofacitinib. These TCRs come from a human donor with alopecia areata.

The chain links TRBV20-1 to TRBJ1-1; no clear D gene. The CDR3 consists of 11 residues. Trimming shortened V by 0 bases and J by 5 bases, and 4 bases separated the two germline ends. The V gene's germline CDR1 is DFQATT and CDR2 SNEGSKA (reference sequence). In DNA, the CDR3 is TGCAGTGCTAGAGAATGGACTGAAGCTTTCTTT. It translates to CSAREWTEAFF.

V usage is TRBV4-3 and J usage is TRBJ2-3; weak D call: TRBD2 (5 bases). Trimming pared 4 bases from V and 8 bases from J, leaving 16 bases between. The CDR3 has 14 residues. CDR1 is LGHNA and CDR2 is YSLEER in the germline V gene. The CDR3 is CASSRGHLLSTQYF. The DNA for the CDR3 is TGCGCCAGCAGCCGCGGGCACTTGTTAAGTACGCAGTATTTT.

The chain's CDR3 is CASSLSKQPQHF. The CDR3 DNA is TGTGCCAGCAGCTTGTCAAAACAGCCCCAGCATTTT. The chain is built from TRBV5-7 and TRBJ1-5, with no clear D. Being an ORF, TRBV5-7 has a function that is uncertain. CDR3 length equals 12 residues. Trimming shortened V by 1 base and J by 7 bases, and 6 bases separated the two germline ends.

The chain employs TRBV29-1 and TRBJ2-7, with D maybe TRBD1 (5 bases). From germline, CDR1 is SQVTM and CDR2 ANQGSEA. This CDR3 is built from 13 residues. V lost 7 bases and J lost 2, with 15 bases in between. The CDR3 nucleotides read TGCAGCGCCGGACCTCAGGGTGCCTACGAGCAGTACTTC. Amino acid sequence: CSAGPQGAYEQYF.

The V gene is TRBV4-1, the J gene TRBJ2-1; the D gene is possibly TRBD2 (5 bases). CDR1 is MGHRA and CDR2 is YSYEKL in the germline V gene. V lost 1 base, J lost 4 bases, and 17 bases lay in between. The CDR3 extends over 17 amino acids. The CDR3 sequence is CASSQVDLGIRYNEQFF. In DNA form, the CDR3 reads TGCGCCAGCAGCCAAGTGGACTTGGGGATCAGGTACAATGAGCAGTTCTTC.

The chain carries TRBV30 and TRBJ1-4; no clear D gene. Germline V CDR1 and CDR2: GTSNPN, SVGIG (reference sequence). The CDR3 extends over 13 amino acids. Trimming removed 2 bases from V and 13 bases from J, with 17 bases in between. CDR3 amino acids: CAWSRITSKGLFF. The CDR3 bases are TGTGCCTGGAGTAGAATCACCAGTAAGGGACTGTTTTTT.

The chain employs TRBV4-3 and TRBJ1-2; 7 bases align to TRBD1. This CDR3 is 15 amino acids long. The V segment lost 0 bases and the J segment 2 bases; nucleotides outside the gene matches: 3. CDR1 and CDR2 (germline): LGHNA, YSLEER. The DNA for the CDR3 is TGCGCCAGCAGCCAAGACGTACAGGGGAACTATGGCTACACCTTC. It specifies CASSQDVQGNYGYTF.

The V and J genes are TRBV10-3 and TRBJ1-1, with D tentatively TRBD1 (5 bases). The germline gives CDR1 ENHRY, CDR2 SYGVKD. The CDR3 extends over 11 amino acids. Trimming left V 7 bases short and J 7 bases short, with 10 bases between. DNA of the CDR3: TGTGCCATCAATAGGGACGGTGAAGCTTTCTTT. Protein product: CAINRDGEAFF.

The gene calls are TRBV6-1 and TRBJ2-7, with D perhaps being TRBD1 or TRBD2 (5 bases each). V was shortened by 2 bases and J by 5 bases, with 16 bases between the two germline ends. Germline V CDR1 and CDR2: MNHNS, SASEGT. The CDR3 has 15 residues. CDR3 loop: CASSERTIGTHEQYF. The CDR3, as DNA: TGTGCCAGCAGTGAACGAACCATCGGGACCCACGAGCAGTACTTC.